Below, 3 T cell receptor beta chains from the same sample are listed, as sequenced in a study of naive and memory T cell subsets. An equimolar mix of two oligonucleotides served as the beta constant-region primer for TRBC1 and TRBC2. Ligated cDNA was amplified by four rounds of PCR with nested alpha and beta constant-region primers and SP2. TCRdb used MiXCR to reprocess the UMI-ligation and nested PCR reads, holding one entry per CDR3 protein. The sample contains roughly 130,000 distinct CDR3 sequences, roughly 36% of which appear only once. Sequencing was carried out using central memory CD4+ T cells from blood. These receptors were taken from a human donor in good health.

In DNA form, the CDR3 reads TGTGCCAGCAGCCGATATGTACAGGCTCCAGATACGCAGTATTTT. This gives the protein CASSRYVQAPDTQYF. The V gene is TRBV11-2, the J gene TRBJ2-3; D perhaps matches TRBD1 (5 bases). V was shortened by 5 bases and J by 4 bases, with 16 bases between the two germline ends. The V gene's germline CDR1 is SGHAT and CDR2 FQNNGV. This CDR3 has 15 residues.

The CDR3 DNA sequence: TGTGCCACCGTCCGCGGACGCACAGATACGCAGTATTTT. The encoded protein is CATVRGRTDTQYF. V and J are TRBV12-3 or TRBV12-4 and TRBJ2-3; unclear D gene. This CDR3 is built from 13 residues. V gave up 10 bases and J gave up 1 base, with 12 bases separating them.

This clonotype was found once. The genes are TRBV28 and TRBJ1-6; 7 bases fit TRBD1. Germline V CDR1 and CDR2: MDHEN, SYDVKM. After removal of 2 bases from V and 10 bases from J, the junction contained 8 bases not matched to a gene. The CDR3 sequence is 15 residues long. As DNA, the CDR3 is TGTGCCAGCAGTTTACCCTCAGGGGGACCATCACCCCTCCACTTT. Protein product: CASSLPSGGPSPLHF.